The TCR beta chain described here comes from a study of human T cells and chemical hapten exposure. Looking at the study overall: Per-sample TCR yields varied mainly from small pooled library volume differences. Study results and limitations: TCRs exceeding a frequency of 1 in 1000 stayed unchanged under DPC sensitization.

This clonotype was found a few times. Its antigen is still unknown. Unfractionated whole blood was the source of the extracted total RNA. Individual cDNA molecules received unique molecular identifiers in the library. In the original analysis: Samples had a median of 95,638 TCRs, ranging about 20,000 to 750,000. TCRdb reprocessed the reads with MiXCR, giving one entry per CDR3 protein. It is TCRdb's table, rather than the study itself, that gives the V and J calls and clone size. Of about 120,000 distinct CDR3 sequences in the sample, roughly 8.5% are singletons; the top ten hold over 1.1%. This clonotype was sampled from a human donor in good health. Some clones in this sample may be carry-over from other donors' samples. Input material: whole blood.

CDR3 protein: CASGGGSETQYF. In nucleotides, the CDR3 is TGTGCCAGCGGGGGGGGAAGTGAGACCCAGTACTTC. The V gene is TRBV6-2 or TRBV6-3, the J gene TRBJ2-5, with 7 bases matching TRBD2. Per germline, CDR1 MNHEY and CDR2 SVGEGT. V shed 8 bases and J 5 bases; nucleotides not matched to a gene: 5. This CDR3 has 12 residues.